This T cell receptor beta chain is from a study of identical twins. This CDR3 is 19 amino acids long. Per the germline V gene, CDR1 is SGHNT and CDR2 is YYREEE (reference sequence). V shed 0 bases and J shed 5 bases, with 25 bases lying between them. This clonotype showed up just a few times. One entry per CDR3 protein results from TCRdb running MiXCR on the 5' RACE reads. The sample yields approximately 620,000 distinct CDR3 sequences, roughly 8% seen once. This sample was also put to use in a study of yellow fever vaccine responses in identical twins.

The sequence derives from a woman under 30 in good health. The chain employs TRBV5-4 and TRBJ2-3; D is tentatively TRBD1 or TRBD2 (5 bases each). Input material: PBMCs. Here the CDR3 DNA reads TGTGCCAGCAGCTTGGGTATGGGGTCGGGACGGCGGGCGAAAGATACGCAGTATTTT. Encoded protein: CASSLGMGSGRRAKDTQYF.